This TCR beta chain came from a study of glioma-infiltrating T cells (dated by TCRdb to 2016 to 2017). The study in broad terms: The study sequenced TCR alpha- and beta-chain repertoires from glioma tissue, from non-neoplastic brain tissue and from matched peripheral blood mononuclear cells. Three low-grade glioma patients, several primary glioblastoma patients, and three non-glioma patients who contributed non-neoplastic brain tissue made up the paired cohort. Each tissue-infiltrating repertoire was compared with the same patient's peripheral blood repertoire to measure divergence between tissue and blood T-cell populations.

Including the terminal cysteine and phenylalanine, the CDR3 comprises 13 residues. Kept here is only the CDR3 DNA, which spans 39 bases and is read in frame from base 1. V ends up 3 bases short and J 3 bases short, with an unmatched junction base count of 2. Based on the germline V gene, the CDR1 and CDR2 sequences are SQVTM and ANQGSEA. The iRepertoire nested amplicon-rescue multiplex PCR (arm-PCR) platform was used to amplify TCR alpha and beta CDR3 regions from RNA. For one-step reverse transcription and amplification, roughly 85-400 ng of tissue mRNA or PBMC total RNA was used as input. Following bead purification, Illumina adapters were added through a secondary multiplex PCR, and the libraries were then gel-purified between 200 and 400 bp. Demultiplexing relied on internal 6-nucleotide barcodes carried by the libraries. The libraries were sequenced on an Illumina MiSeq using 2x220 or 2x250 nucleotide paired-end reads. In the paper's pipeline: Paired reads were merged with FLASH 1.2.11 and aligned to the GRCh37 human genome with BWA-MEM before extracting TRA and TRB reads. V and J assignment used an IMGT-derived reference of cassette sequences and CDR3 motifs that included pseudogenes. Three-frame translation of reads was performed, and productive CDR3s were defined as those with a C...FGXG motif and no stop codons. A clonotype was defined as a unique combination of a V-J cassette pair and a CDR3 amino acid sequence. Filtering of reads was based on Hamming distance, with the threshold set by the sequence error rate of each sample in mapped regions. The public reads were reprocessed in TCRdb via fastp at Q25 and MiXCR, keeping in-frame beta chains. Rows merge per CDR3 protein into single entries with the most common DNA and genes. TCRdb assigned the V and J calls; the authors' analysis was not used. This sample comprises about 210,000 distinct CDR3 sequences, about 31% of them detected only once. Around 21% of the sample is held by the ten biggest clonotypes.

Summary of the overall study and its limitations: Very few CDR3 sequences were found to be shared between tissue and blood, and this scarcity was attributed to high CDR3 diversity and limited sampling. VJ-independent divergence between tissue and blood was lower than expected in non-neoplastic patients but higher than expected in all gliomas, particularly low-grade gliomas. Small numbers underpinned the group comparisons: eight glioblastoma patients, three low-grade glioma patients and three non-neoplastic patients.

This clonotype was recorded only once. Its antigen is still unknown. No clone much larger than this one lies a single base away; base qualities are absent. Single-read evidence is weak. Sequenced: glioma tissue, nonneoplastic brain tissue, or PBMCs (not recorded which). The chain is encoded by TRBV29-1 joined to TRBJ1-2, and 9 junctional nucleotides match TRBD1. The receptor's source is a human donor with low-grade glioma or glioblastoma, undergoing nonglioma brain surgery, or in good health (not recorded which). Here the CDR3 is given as CSVDGQGYYGYTF. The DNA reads TGCAGCGTTGACGGACAGGGGTACTATGGCTACACCTTC.